One and the same sample provided the 7 T cell receptor beta chains below, sequenced in a study of T-cell memory formation after mild COVID-19. Using its own MiXCR run on the 5' RACE reads, TCRdb lists one record per CDR3 protein. The sample consists of around 410,000 distinct CDR3 sequences, less than 25% of them appearing once. The sequenced sample was PBMCs or a T cell subset sorted from them (not recorded which). These receptors all stem from an adult woman who had mild COVID-19 (a few samples of this study predate the infection). Cell type and time point are not known.

The chain employs TRBV24-1 and TRBJ2-3, with unresolved D. Germline V lookup: CDR1 KGHDR, CDR2 SFDVKD. The CDR3 spans 14 residues. Trimming left V 3 bases short and J 2 bases short, with 8 bases between. CDR3 sequence: CATSDRSATDTQYF. In DNA form, the CDR3 reads TGTGCCACCAGTGATCGGTCAGCCACAGATACGCAGTATTTT.

A note on this clonotype: An end of the junction differs from the germline gene, which may be a read error. The chain carries TRBV3-1 and TRBJ2-7; 7 bases map to TRBD1. This CDR3 has 16 residues. The germline V gene has CDR1 LGHDT and CDR2 YNNKEL (reference sequence). The CDR3 spells CACSHRDSKSSYEQYF. The CDR3 nucleotides are TGTGCCTGCAGCCACCGGGACAGCAAATCCTCCTACGAGCAGTACTTC.

This clonotype appeared a few times. This rearrangement joins TRBV4-3 to TRBJ2-7; a possible D gene is TRBD2 (6 bases). Germline V gene sequence: CDR1 LGHNA, CDR2 YSLEER. This CDR3 has 14 amino acids. V was trimmed by 0 bases and J by 7 bases, leaving 13 bases between them. CDR3 in amino acids: CASSQDRAGREQYF. CDR3 nucleotide sequence: TGCGCCAGCAGCCAAGATAGGGCGGGGCGAGAGCAGTACTTC.

This clonotype was counted only a few times. The V gene is TRBV30, the J gene TRBJ1-4; TRBD1 matches at 7 bases. This CDR3 spans 13 amino acids. The ends lost 4 bases at V and 8 bases at J; junction bases unmatched: 7. Looked up from germline, CDR1 is GTSNPN and CDR2 is SVGIG (reference sequence). For the CDR3, the DNA is TGTGCCTGGATCGTCCAGGGGGGAGAAAAACTGTTTTTT. It is translated as CAWIVQGGEKLFF.

This clonotype was detected a few times. V gene TRBV12-3 or TRBV12-4 combines with J gene TRBJ2-3, with TRBD2 matching over 8 bases. The CDR3 runs 14 residues. Germline trimming cut 2 bases from V and 5 bases from J; bases unmatched to any gene: 3. CDR3 protein: CASSLSGSGDTQYF. The CDR3 DNA reads TGTGCCAGCAGTTTAAGCGGGAGTGGAGATACGCAGTATTTT.

In this sample, this clonotype turned up a few times. This chain connects TRBV7-8 to TRBJ2-2, with D tentatively TRBD2 (6 bases). V gave up 7 bases and J gave up 9 bases, with 15 bases separating them. The length of the CDR3 is 13 residues. Germline-derived CDR1 and CDR2 are SGHVS and FQNEAQ. CDR3 protein: CASTRERARELFF. The CDR3 bases are TGTGCCAGCACGAGAGAGCGGGCAAGGGAGCTGTTTTTT.

This clonotype was seen a handful of times. The chain is built from TRBV6-6 and TRBJ1-1, with a tentative D call TRBD1 (5 bases). The germline V gene has CDR1 MNHNY and CDR2 SVGAGI (reference sequence). The CDR3 has 13 residues. V gave up 11 bases and J gave up 0 bases, with 13 bases separating them. The CDR3 DNA reads TGTGCCGGGGGAGTGAACATGAACACTGAAGCTTTCTTT. It specifies CAGGVNMNTEAFF.